This T cell receptor (beta chain) is drawn from a study of shared clonotypes between healthy human individuals. About this clone itself: Different DNA sequences within this sample yield the same CDR3.

The CDR3 is 14 residues long. V dropped 0 bases and J dropped 5 bases, with 11 bases sitting between them. Germline assignment: CDR1 SGHRS and CDR2 YFSETQ. Libraries were prepared by immunoSEQ multiplex PCR; TCRdb keeps only in-frame clonotypes and omits some of them. The data contain millions of clones, just over 90% of them singletons. This clonotype originated in a man between 18 and 29 years old in good health. V usage is TRBV5-1 and J usage is TRBJ1-1, with a weak D call TRBD1 (5 bases). The specimen sequenced was naive CD4+ T cells sorted from blood. Sample subset: CD45RA+ positively selected. CDR3 DNA: TGCGCCAGCAGCTTGGCAGGGCTGGGTACTGAAGCTTTCTTT. Protein: CASSLAGLGTEAFF.